This TCR beta chain comes out of a study of blood T cells in healthy people across ages. For the second PCR, which ran for 7 to 11 cycles, a sample-barcoded 5' primer and a J-beta primer mix were used. MiXCR, run by TCRdb on the 5' RACE reads, gives a single entry per CDR3 protein. Of roughly 2 million distinct CDR3 sequences listed, about 50% are singletons. General observations from the study: The unsorted PBMCs prevented any conclusive comparison of naive versus antigen-experienced cells. Roughly linear age-related decline in beta diversity appeared, significant by age 40.

The CDR3 covers 17 residues. Points on this clonotype: Its antigen is as yet unknown.

The sequence was obtained from a woman between 40 and 55 years old in good health. This chain uses TRBV21-1 with TRBJ2-6; the table's D call, TRBD1, was not checked against the DNA. TRBV21-1 is labeled a pseudogene. Input material: blood. The CDR3, as DNA: TGTGCCGGCACTAAAGGGGGGGCTGGTGACTGGGCCAACGTCCTGACTTTC. The encoded protein is CAGTKGGAGDWANVLTF.